The next 15 T cell receptor beta chains were all read from a single sample in a study of long-term antiretroviral therapy in people with HIV. Running of the v3.0 immunoSEQ assay took place at survey level. Clones were read by immunoSEQ multiplex PCR, and TCRdb kept only the in-frame ones, dropping some. The data contain approximately 14,000 clones, roughly 80% of them singletons. The sequences come from unsorted PBMCs, collected 3.2 years before starting antiretroviral therapy. The receptors here all came from a man in his forties with HIV.

V and J are TRBV6-6 and TRBJ1-2; D unresolved. In germline, CDR1 is MNHNY, CDR2 SVGAGI (reference sequence). V dropped 4 bases and J dropped 8 bases, with 14 bases sitting between them. CDR3 length: 13 residues. The chain's CDR3 is CASSLAPSRGYTF. CDR3 DNA sequence: TGTGCCAGCAGTTTGGCCCCCTCCCGAGGCTACACCTTC.

This rearrangement joins TRBV7-2 to TRBJ2-7; 11 bases are shared with TRBD1. V dropped 1 base and J dropped 13; count of bases not matched to a gene: 12. Germline assignment: CDR1 SGHTA and CDR2 FQGNSA. The CDR3 is 15 amino acids. Written as DNA, the CDR3 is TGTGCCAGCAGCTTAGTTTGGACAGGGGGCGCCTCTCATTACTTC. Translating it yields CASSLVWTGGASHYF.

The V call is TRBV10-3, the J call TRBJ2-2; tentative D call: TRBD1 (6 bases). In germline, CDR1 is ENHRY, CDR2 SYGVKD. V lost 0 bases, J lost 6 bases, and 11 bases lay in between. The CDR3 consists of 15 residues. CDR3 sequence reads: CAISESKQGPGELFF. CDR3 sequence (DNA): TGTGCCATCAGTGAGTCGAAACAGGGACCCGGGGAGCTGTTTTTT.

CDR3 protein: CASSHQGEMNTEAFF. The DNA of the CDR3 is TGCGCCAGCAGCCACCAGGGAGAGATGAACACTGAAGCTTTCTTT. The rearrangement links TRBV5-1 to TRBJ1-1, with a tentative D call TRBD1 (5 bases). Per the germline V gene, CDR1 is SGHRS and CDR2 is YFSETQ. This CDR3 region has 15 residues. V lost 4 bases and J 0 bases, leaving 13 bases between the germline ends.

This chain connects TRBV20-1 to TRBJ1-1; D ambiguous. CDR3 length: 11 residues. V shed 5 bases and J shed 1 base, with 5 bases lying between them. Germline assignment: CDR1 DFQATT and CDR2 SNEGSKA (reference sequence). The CDR3 sequence is CSAGRNTEAFF. CDR3 DNA sequence: TGCAGTGCTGGACGGAACACTGAAGCTTTCTTT.

The V gene is TRBV14, the J gene TRBJ1-6; 7 bases are a match to TRBD1. Germline V gives CDR1 SGHDN, CDR2 FVKESK. The CDR3 runs 12 residues. J gave up 7 bases and V 8 bases, and 2 bases lay outside the gene matches. CDR3 bases: TGTGCCAGCGGGACAGCGAATTCACCCCTCCACTTT. It translates to CASGTANSPLHF.

V usage is TRBV5-5 and J usage is TRBJ2-5, with a possible D match to TRBD2 (5 bases). Germline CDR1 SGHKS, CDR2 YYEKEE (reference sequence). The CDR3 has 15 residues. Deletions cut 0 bases from V and 1 base from J, with 10 bases between. DNA for the CDR3: TGTGCCAGCAGCTTGGCCGGGGTATCCCAAGAGACCCAGTACTTC. This codes for CASSLAGVSQETQYF.

The CDR3 is CASSFPGQGPYEQYF. The CDR3 DNA reads TGTGCCAGCAGCTTTCCGGGACAGGGCCCCTACGAGCAGTACTTC. The chain combines TRBV5-6 with TRBJ2-7; 9 nucleotides agree with TRBD1. The J segment lost 2 bases and the V segment lost 2 bases, leaving 5 bases of the junction unmatched. Germline V CDR1 and CDR2: SGHDT, YYEEEE. There are 15 residues in the CDR3.

The DNA for the CDR3 is TGTGCCAGCAGCCTAGGAGCGGAGGGCAATCAGCCCCAGCATTTT. Amino acid sequence: CASSLGAEGNQPQHF. The V and J genes are TRBV7-8 and TRBJ1-5; no clear D gene. Germline-derived CDR1 and CDR2 are SGHVS and FQNEAQ. V was shortened by 5 bases and J by 2 bases, with 13 bases between the two germline ends. CDR3 length equals 15 residues. Full variable domain (remainder filled in from reference TRBV7-8 and TRBJ1-5): GAGVSQSPRYKVAKRGQDVALRCDPISGHVSLFWYQQALGQGPEFLTYFQNEAQLDKSGLPSDRFFAERPEGSVSTLKIQRTQQEDSAVYLCASSLGAEGNQPQHFGDGTRLSIL.

The sample holds a few counts of this clone. The chain joins TRBV30 to TRBJ1-1; no reliable D call. Germline V lookup: CDR1 GTSNPN, CDR2 SVGIG (reference sequence). The CDR3 totals 13 residues. Trimming pared 2 bases from V and 1 base from J, leaving 8 bases between. The CDR3 loop reads CAWSNDGNTEAFF. CDR3 in DNA: TGTGCCTGGAGTAATGACGGGAACACTGAAGCTTTCTTT.

V is TRBV5-1 and J is TRBJ1-4, with TRBD1 as a possible D gene (6 bases). This CDR3 is built from 16 residues. The germline gives CDR1 SGHRS, CDR2 YFSETQ. The V gene lost 3 bases and the J gene lost 4 bases, with 16 bases spanning the gap. CDR3 sequence: CASSSVSGTINEKLFF. The CDR3 DNA is TGCGCCAGCAGCTCGGTTTCCGGGACAATTAATGAAAAACTGTTTTTT.

This clone was observed a few times. The J gene is TRBJ1-6, the V gene TRBV27; maybe TRBD1 (6 bases). Looked up from germline, CDR1 is MNHEY and CDR2 is SMNVEV (reference sequence). The CDR3 has 12 residues. V was clipped by 3 bases and J by 16 bases, with 13 bases between them. The CDR3 loop is CASSFDQGTLHF. CDR3 DNA sequence: TGTGCCAGCAGTTTCGACCAGGGGACGCTCCACTTT.

The J gene is TRBJ1-1, the V gene TRBV4-1; no clear D. Per the germline V gene, CDR1 is MGHRA and CDR2 is YSYEKL. Deletions cut 0 bases from V and 6 bases from J, with 14 bases between. There are 15 residues in the CDR3. This chain's CDR3 is CASSQDSLWASEAFF. DNA of the CDR3: TGCGCCAGCAGCCAAGATTCGCTATGGGCCTCTGAAGCTTTCTTT.

The chain carries TRBV11-1 and TRBJ2-2; no firm D call. Germline V gives CDR1 SGHAT, CDR2 FQDESV (reference sequence). The V end was cut by 5 bases, the J end by 0 bases, with 4 bases between. The CDR3 spans 13 residues. CDR3 sequence reads: CASSTANTGELFF. The CDR3 coding sequence is TGTGCCAGCAGCACGGCGAACACCGGGGAGCTGTTTTTT.

V gene TRBV18 combines with J gene TRBJ2-7; 10 bases are a match to TRBD1. V lost 0 bases to trimming and J lost 2 bases; unmatched junction nucleotides: 1. The CDR3 consists of 15 residues. From germline, CDR1 is KGHSH and CDR2 LQKENI. The CDR3 bases are TGTGCCAGCTCACCACCCGGGACAGGGGCCTACGAGCAGTACTTC. Amino acids: CASSPPGTGAYEQYF.